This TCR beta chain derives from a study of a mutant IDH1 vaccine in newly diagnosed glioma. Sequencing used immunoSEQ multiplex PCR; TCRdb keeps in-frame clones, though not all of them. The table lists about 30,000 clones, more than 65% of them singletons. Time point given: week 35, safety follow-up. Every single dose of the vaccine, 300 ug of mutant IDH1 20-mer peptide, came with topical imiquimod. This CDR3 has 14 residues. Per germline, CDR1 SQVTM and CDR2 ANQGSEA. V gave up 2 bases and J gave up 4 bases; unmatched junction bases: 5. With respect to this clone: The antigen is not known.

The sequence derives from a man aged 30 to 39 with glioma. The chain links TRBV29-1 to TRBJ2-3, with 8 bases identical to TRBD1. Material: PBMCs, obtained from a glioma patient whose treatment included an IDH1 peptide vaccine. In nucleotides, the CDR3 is TGCAGCGTTGAAACGGCAGGGGGCGCAGATACGCAGTATTTT. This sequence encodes CSVETAGGADTQYF.